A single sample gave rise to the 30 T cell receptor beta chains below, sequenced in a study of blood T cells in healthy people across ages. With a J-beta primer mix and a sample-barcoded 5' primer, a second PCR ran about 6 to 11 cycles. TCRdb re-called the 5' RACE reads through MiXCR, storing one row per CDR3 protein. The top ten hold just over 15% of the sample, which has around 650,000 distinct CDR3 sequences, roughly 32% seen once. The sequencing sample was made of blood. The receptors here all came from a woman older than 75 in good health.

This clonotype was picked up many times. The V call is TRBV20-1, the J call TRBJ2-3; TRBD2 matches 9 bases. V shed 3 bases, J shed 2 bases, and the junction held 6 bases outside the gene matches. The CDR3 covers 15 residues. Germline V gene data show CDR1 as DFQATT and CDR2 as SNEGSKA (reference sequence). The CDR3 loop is CSASKRGAPTDTQYF. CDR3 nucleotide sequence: TGCAGTGCTAGTAAGCGGGGGGCCCCCACAGATACGCAGTATTTT.

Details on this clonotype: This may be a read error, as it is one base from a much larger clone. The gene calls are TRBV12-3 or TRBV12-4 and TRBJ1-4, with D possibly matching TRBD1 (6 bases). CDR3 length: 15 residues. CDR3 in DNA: TGTGCCAGCAGTTTAGGAGGCACAGGGAATGAAAAACGGTTTTTT. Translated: CASSLGGTGNEKRFF.

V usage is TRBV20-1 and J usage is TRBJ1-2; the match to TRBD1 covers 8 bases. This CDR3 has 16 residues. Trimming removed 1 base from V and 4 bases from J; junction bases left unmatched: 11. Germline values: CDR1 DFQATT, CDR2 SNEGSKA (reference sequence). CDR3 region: CSARALPGQGSYGYTF. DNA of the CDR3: TGCAGTGCTAGAGCCCTCCCTGGACAGGGATCCTATGGCTACACCTTC.

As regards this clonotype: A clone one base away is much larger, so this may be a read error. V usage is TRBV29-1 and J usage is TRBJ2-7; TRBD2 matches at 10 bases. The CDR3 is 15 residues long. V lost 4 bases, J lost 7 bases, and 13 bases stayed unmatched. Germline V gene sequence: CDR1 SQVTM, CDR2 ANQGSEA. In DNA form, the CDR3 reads TGCAGCGTTGTGCCCAGCGGGGGGGTCTACAATGAGCAGTACTTC. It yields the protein CSVVPSGGVYNEQYF.

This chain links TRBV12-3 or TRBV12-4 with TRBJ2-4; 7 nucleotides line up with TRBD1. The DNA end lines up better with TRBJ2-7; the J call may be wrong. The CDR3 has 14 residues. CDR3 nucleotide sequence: TGTGCCAGCAGTACCAACAGGGGAATTTACGAGCAGTACTTC. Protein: CASSTNRGIYEQYF.

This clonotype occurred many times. The CDR3 here is CSALGGEGYGYTF. DNA for the CDR3: TGCAGTGCCCTAGGAGGGGAGGGCTATGGCTACACCTTC. The chain is built from TRBV20-1 and TRBJ1-2; D might be TRBD1 (5 bases). This CDR3 has 13 amino acids. V lost 6 bases and J lost 4, with 15 bases in between. The V gene's germline CDR1 is DFQATT and CDR2 SNEGSKA (reference sequence).

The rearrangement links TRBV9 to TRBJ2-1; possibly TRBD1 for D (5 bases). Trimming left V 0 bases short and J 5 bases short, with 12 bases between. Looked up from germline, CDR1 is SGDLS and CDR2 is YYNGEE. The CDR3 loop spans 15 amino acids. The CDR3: CASSVDQGVHNEQFF. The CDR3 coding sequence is TGTGCCAGCAGCGTAGATCAGGGTGTCCACAATGAGCAGTTCTTC.

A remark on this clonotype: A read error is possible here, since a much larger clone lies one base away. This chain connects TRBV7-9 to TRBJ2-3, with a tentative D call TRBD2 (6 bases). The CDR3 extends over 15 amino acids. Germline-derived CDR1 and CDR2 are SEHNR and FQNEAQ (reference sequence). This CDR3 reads CTSSLGASDGDTQYF. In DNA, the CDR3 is TGTACCAGCAGCTTAGGGGCTAGCGATGGAGATACGCAGTATTTT. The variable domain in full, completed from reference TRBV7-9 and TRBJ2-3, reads DTGVSQNPRHKITKRGQNVTFRCDPISEHNRLYWYRQTLGQGPEFLTYFQNEAQLEKSRLLSDRFSAERPKGSFSTLEIQRTEQGDSAMYLCTSSLGASDGDTQYFGPGTRLTVL.

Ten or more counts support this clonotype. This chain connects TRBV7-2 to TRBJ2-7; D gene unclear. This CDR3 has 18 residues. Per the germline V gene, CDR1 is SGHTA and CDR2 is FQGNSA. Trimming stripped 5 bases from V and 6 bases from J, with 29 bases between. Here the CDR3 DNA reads TGTGCCAGCAGCCCCACTCTAATCTCCTCGGAATCTCCCCGCGAGCAGTACTTC. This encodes CASSPTLISSESPREQYF.

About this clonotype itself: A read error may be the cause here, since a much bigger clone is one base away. The CDR3: CASSLGPSSGGAHRYF. The CDR3 bases are TGTGCCAGCAGCTTAGGCCCTTCTAGCGGGGGGGCCCACCGGTACTTC. The chain employs TRBV11-2 and TRBJ2-5; 12 nucleotides line up with TRBD2. V shed 1 base, J shed 13 bases, and the junction held 13 bases outside the gene matches. Per the germline V gene, CDR1 is SGHAT and CDR2 is FQNNGV. The CDR3 totals 16 residues.

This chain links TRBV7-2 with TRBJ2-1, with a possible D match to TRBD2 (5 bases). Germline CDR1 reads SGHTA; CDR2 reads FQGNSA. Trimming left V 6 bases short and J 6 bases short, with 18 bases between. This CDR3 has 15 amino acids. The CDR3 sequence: CASRTAGGVGNEQFF. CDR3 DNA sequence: TGTGCCAGCAGAACCGCGGGTGGGGTGGGCAATGAGCAGTTCTTC.

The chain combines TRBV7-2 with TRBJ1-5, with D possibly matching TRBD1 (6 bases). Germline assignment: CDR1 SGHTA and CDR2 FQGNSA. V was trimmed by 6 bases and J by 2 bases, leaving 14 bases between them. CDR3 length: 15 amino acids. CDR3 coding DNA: TGTGCCAGCAGGGTTCGTGGGGGCGGCAATCAGCCCCAGCATTTT. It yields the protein CASRVRGGGNQPQHF.

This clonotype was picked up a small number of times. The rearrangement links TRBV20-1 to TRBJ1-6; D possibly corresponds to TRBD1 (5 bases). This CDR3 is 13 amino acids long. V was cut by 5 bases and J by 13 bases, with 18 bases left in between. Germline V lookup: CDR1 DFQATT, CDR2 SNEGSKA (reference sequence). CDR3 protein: CSAGPVGDWPLHF. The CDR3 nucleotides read TGCAGTGCTGGGCCCGTGGGGGACTGGCCCCTCCACTTT.

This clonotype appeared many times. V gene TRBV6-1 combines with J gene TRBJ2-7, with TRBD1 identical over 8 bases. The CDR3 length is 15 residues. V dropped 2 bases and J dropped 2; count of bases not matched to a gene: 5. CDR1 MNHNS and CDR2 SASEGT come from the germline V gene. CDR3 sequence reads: CASSERGQEPYEQYF. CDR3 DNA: TGTGCCAGCAGTGAACGGGGACAGGAGCCCTACGAGCAGTACTTC.

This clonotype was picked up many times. CDR3 coding DNA: TGCGCCAGCAGCTGGGAGCCCTACAATGAGCAGTTCTTC. Amino acid sequence: CASSWEPYNEQFF. The J gene is TRBJ2-1, the V gene TRBV5-1, with D possibly TRBD2 on 5 matching bases. Germline V gives CDR1 SGHRS, CDR2 YFSETQ. The CDR3 extends over 13 amino acids. Trimming pared 3 bases from V and 2 bases from J, leaving 6 bases between. The whole variable domain, filled in from reference TRBV5-1 and TRBJ2-1, reads KAGVTQTPRYLIKTRGQQVTLSCSPISGHRSVSWYQQTPGQGLQFLFEYFSETQRNKGNFPGRFSGRQFSNSRSEMNVSTLELGDSALYLCASSWEPYNEQFFGPGTRLTVL.

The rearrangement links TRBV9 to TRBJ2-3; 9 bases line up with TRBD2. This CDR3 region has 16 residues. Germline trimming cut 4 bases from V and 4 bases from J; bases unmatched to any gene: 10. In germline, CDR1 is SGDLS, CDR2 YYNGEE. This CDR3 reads CASSPTGGGGADTQYF. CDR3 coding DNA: TGTGCCAGCAGCCCCACCGGGGGCGGGGGGGCAGATACGCAGTATTTT.

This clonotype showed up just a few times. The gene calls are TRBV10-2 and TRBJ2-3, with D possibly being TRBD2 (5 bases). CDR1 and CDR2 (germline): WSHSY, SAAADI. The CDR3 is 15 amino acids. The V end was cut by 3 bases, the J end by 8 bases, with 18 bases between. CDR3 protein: CASSESASPSGTQYF. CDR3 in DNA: TGCGCCAGCAGTGAAAGCGCTTCACCCAGCGGTACGCAGTATTTT.

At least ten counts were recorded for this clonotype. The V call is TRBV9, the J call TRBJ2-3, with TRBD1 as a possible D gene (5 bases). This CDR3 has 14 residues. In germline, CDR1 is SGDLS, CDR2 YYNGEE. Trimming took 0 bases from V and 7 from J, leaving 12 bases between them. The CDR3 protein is CASSVDGRVYTQYF. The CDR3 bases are TGTGCCAGCAGCGTAGACGGCAGGGTTTATACGCAGTATTTT.

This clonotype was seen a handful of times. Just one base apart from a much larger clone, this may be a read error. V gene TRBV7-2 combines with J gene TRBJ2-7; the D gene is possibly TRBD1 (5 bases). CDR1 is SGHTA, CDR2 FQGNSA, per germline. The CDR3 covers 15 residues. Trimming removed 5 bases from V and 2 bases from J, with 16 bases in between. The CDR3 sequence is CASSLEQVVPYEQYF. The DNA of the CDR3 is TGTGCCAGCAGCCTAGAACAGGTAGTCCCCTACGAGCAGTACTTC.

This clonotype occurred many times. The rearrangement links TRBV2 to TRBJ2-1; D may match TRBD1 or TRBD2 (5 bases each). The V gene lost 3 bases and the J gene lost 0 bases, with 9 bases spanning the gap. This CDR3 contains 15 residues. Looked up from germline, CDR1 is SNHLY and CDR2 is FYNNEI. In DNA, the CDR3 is TGTGCCAGCAGTGAGAGGGGCCTCTCCTACAATGAGCAGTTCTTC. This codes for CASSERGLSYNEQFF. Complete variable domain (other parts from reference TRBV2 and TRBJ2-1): EPEVTQTPSHQVTQMGQEVILRCVPISNHLYFYWYRQILGQKVEFLVSFYNNEISEKSEIFDDQFSVERPDGSNFTLKIRSTKLEDSAMYFCASSERGLSYNEQFFGPGTRLTVL.

The DNA of the CDR3 is TGTGCCACCTATGGGGGCTACAATCAGCCCCAGCATTTT. Protein: CATYGGYNQPQHF. V gene TRBV6-1 combines with J gene TRBJ1-5; TRBD1 is a possible D gene (6 bases). Germline loops: CDR1 MNHNS, CDR2 SASEGT. The CDR3 is 13 amino acids. V shed 10 bases and J shed 3 bases, with 13 bases lying between them.

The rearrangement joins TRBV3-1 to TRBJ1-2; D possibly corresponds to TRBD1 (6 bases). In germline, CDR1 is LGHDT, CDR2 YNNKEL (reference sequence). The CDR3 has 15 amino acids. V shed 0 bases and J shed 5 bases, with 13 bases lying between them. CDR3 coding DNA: TGTGCCAGCAGCCAAGAAGAGGCAGGGGTTTATGGCTACACCTTC. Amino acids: CASSQEEAGVYGYTF. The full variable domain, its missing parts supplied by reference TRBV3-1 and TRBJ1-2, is DTAVSQTPKYLVTQMGNDKSIKCEQNLGHDTMYWYKQDSKKFLKIMFSYNNKELIINETVPNRFSPKSPDKAHLNLHINSLELGDSAVYFCASSQEEAGVYGYTFGSGTRLTVV.

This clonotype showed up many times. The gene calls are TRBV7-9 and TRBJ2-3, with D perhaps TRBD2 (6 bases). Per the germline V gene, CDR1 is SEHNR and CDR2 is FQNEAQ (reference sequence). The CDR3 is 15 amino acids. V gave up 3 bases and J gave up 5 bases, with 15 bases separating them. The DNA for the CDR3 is TGTGCCAGCAGCTTTAGAGGCAGGGAGGTAGATACGCAGTATTTT. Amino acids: CASSFRGREVDTQYF.

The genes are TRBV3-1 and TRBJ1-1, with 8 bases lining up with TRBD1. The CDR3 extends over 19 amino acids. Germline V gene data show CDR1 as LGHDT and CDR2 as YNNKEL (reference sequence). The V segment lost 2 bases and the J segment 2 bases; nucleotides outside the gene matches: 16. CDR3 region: CASSQKRDRRTPVNTEAFF. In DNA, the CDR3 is TGTGCCAGCAGCCAAAAAAGGGACAGGCGCACTCCCGTCAACACTGAAGCTTTCTTT.

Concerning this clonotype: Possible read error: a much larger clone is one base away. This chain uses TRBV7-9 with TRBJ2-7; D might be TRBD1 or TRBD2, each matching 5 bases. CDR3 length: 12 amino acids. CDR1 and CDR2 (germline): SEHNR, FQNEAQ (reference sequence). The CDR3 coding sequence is TGTGCCAGCAGCTTCCCAGGGAGCGAGCGGTACTTC. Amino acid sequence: CASSFPGSERYF.

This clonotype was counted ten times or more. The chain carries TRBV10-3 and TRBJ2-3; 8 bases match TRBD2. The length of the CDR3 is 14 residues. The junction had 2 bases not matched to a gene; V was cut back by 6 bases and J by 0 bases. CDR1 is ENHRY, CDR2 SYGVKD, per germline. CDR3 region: CAISGGVSTDTQYF. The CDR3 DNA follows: TGTGCCATCAGCGGGGGGGTTAGCACAGATACGCAGTATTTT.

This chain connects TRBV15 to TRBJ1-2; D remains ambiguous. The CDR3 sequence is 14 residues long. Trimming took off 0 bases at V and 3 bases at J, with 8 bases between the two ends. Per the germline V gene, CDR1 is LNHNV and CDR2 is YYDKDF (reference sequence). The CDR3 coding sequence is TGTGCCACCAGCAGAGACACCGATTACTATGGCTACACCTTC. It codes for CATSRDTDYYGYTF.

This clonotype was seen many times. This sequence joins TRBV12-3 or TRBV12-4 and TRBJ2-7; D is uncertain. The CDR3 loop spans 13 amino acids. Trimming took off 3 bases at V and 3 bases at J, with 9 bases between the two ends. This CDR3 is CASSLADHYEQYF. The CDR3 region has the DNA TGTGCCAGCAGTTTGGCAGACCACTACGAGCAGTACTTC.

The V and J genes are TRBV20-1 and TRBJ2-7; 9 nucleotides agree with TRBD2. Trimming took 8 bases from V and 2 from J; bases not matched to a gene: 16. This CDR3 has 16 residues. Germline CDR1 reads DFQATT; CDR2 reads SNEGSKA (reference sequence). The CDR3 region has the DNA TGCAGTACCGACCGGGTTAGCGGGGGCCAAGCCTACGAGCAGTACTTC. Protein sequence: CSTDRVSGGQAYEQYF.

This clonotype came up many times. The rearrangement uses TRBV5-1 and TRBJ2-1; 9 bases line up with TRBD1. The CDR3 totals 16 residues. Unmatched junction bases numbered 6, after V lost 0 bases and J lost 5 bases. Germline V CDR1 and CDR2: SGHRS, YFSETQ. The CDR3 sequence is CASSLDLGQGNNEQFF. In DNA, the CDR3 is TGCGCCAGCAGCTTGGATCTGGGACAGGGTAACAATGAGCAGTTCTTC.